This T cell receptor (beta chain) was identified in a study of early T cells in non-severe SARS-CoV-2 infection. The wider study: Sequenced bulk RNA came from whole blood that was unsorted, and chains were unpaired.

Individual cDNA molecules received unique molecular identifiers during library preparation. TCRdb fed the 5' RACE reads into MiXCR, producing one record per CDR3 protein. The data hold 84,000 or so distinct CDR3 sequences, with 9% to 13% observed a single time. Germline CDR1 is SGHRS and CDR2 is YFSETQ. Trimming shortened V by 0 bases and J by 5 bases, and 20 bases separated the two germline ends. The CDR3 is 17 residues long. A note on this clonotype: Its antigen is undetermined.

General study findings and limits: The matching step, a VDJdb search, favored anti-spike CD8 responses and missed private and CD4 specificities.

Sequencing was performed on whole blood. The V call is TRBV5-1, the J call TRBJ1-1, with unresolved D. The TCR originated in an adult who was a healthcare worker with PCR-confirmed SARS-CoV-2 infection or an uninfected control (not recorded which). CDR3 coding DNA: TGCGCCAGCAGCTTGGGTGCCCGACACGAGATGAGAACTGAAGCTTTCTTT. Translation: CASSLGARHEMRTEAFF.